Listed below are T cell receptor beta chains from one sample, sequenced in a study of blood T cell repertoires in COVID-19. Only in-frame clones appear in the TCRdb table, and some are missing; sequencing was by immunoSEQ multiplex PCR. The sample holds about 200,000 clones, 80% to 85% seen once. The material sequenced was PBMCs or T cells enriched from blood (not recorded which). The receptors stem from a man aged 35 to 55 who had recovered from COVID-19. Each CDR3 is given with its conserved first and last residue. The D gene is left open where the match is weak. Size is omitted from some rows. Given values are once, few, many or a class for expanded clones.

cdr3_aa: CASSFLAEQETQYF
cdr3_nt: TGCGCCAGCAGCTTTCTAGCGGAGCAAGAGACCCAGTACTTC
v_call: TRBV5-1
clone_size: -
j_call: TRBJ2-5
cdr3_length: 14
d_call: TRBD2

cdr3_aa: CASSVRNTEAFF
cdr3_nt: TGTGCCAGCAGCGTCAGGAACACTGAAGCTTTCTTT
v_call: TRBV7-9
clone_size: once
j_call: TRBJ1-1
cdr3_length: 12
d_call: -

cdr3_aa: CASSLLGGPYPAGELFF
cdr3_nt: TGTGCCAGCAGTTTATTAGGGGGTCCCTACCCGGCAGGGGAGCTGTTTTTT
v_call: TRBV28
clone_size: -
j_call: TRBJ2-2
cdr3_length: 17
d_call: -

cdr3_aa: CASSPDRVPYGYTF
cdr3_nt: TGTGCCAGCAGCCCAGACAGGGTACCCTATGGCTACACCTTC
v_call: TRBV5-4
clone_size: -
j_call: TRBJ1-2
cdr3_length: 14
d_call: TRBD1

cdr3_aa: CASSFDLAGQTSTDTQYF
cdr3_nt: TGTGCCAGCAGCTTCGATCTAGCGGGCCAGACTAGCACAGATACGCAGTATTTT
v_call: TRBV7-8
clone_size: -
j_call: TRBJ2-3
cdr3_length: 18
d_call: TRBD2

cdr3_aa: CASGLQGSSGEQYF
cdr3_nt: TGTGCTAGTGGTTTGCAGGGAAGTTCTGGCGAGCAGTACTTC
v_call: TRBV12-5
clone_size: -
j_call: TRBJ2-7
cdr3_length: 14
d_call: -

cdr3_aa: CASSFRVGGNSGNTIYF
cdr3_nt: TGTGCCAGCAGCTTTCGCGTCGGGGGAAACTCTGGAAACACCATATATTTT
v_call: TRBV5-8
clone_size: once
j_call: TRBJ1-3
cdr3_length: 17
d_call: -

cdr3_aa: CASSLDGGASYEQYF
cdr3_nt: TGCGCCAGCAGCTTGGACGGGGGGGCCTCCTACGAGCAGTACTTC
v_call: TRBV5-1
clone_size: once
j_call: TRBJ2-7
cdr3_length: 15
d_call: TRBD2

cdr3_aa: CASSEGGLYGYTF
cdr3_nt: TGTGCCAGCAGTGAAGGCGGGCTCTATGGCTACACCTTC
v_call: TRBV6-1
clone_size: -
j_call: TRBJ1-2
cdr3_length: 13
d_call: -

cdr3_aa: CASRGQGQGTEAFF
cdr3_nt: TGTGCCAGCAGGGGACAGGGGCAGGGCACTGAAGCTTTCTTT
v_call: TRBV2
clone_size: -
j_call: TRBJ1-1
cdr3_length: 14
d_call: TRBD1

cdr3_aa: CASSFGDRGETQYF
cdr3_nt: TGCGCCAGCAGCTTCGGGGACAGGGGCGAGACCCAGTACTTC
v_call: TRBV5-1
clone_size: -
j_call: TRBJ2-5
cdr3_length: 14
d_call: TRBD1

cdr3_aa: CASNQDTYGYTF
cdr3_nt: TGTGCCAGCAATCAGGACACCTATGGCTACACCTTC
v_call: TRBV4-2
clone_size: -
j_call: TRBJ1-2
cdr3_length: 12
d_call: -

cdr3_aa: CASSYWAGHEQYF
cdr3_nt: TGTGCCAGCAGTTACTGGGCCGGCCACGAGCAGTACTTC
v_call: TRBV6-2/TRBV6-3
clone_size: -
j_call: TRBJ2-7
cdr3_length: 13
d_call: -

cdr3_aa: CASSLKPDQPQHF
cdr3_nt: TGTGCCAGCTCACTCAAACCAGATCAGCCCCAGCATTTT
v_call: TRBV18
clone_size: -
j_call: TRBJ1-5
cdr3_length: 13
d_call: -

cdr3_aa: CASTIGGSGNEKLFF
cdr3_nt: TGTGCCAGCACCATTGGGGGCTCCGGTAATGAAAAACTGTTTTTT
v_call: TRBV7-9
clone_size: -
j_call: TRBJ1-4
cdr3_length: 15
d_call: -

cdr3_aa: CASSLGQGGETQYF
cdr3_nt: TGTGCCAGCAGCTTGGGACAGGGTGGAGAGACCCAGTACTTC
v_call: TRBV5-6
clone_size: -
j_call: TRBJ2-5
cdr3_length: 14
d_call: TRBD1

cdr3_aa: CASSQDPVTSGVRRYEQYF
cdr3_nt: TGTGCCAGCAGCCAAGATCCTGTGACTAGCGGGGTGAGGAGGTACGAGCAGTACTTC
v_call: TRBV3-1/TRBV3-2
clone_size: -
j_call: TRBJ2-7
cdr3_length: 19
d_call: TRBD2

cdr3_aa: CASSLDRDYDSPLHF
cdr3_nt: TGTGCCAGCAGCCTGGACAGGGATTATGATTCACCCCTCCACTTT
v_call: TRBV27
clone_size: -
j_call: TRBJ1-6
cdr3_length: 15
d_call: TRBD1

cdr3_aa: CASSSIDRTFMNTEAFF
cdr3_nt: TGTGCCAGCAGTTCCATCGACAGGACCTTCATGAACACTGAAGCTTTCTTT
v_call: TRBV28
clone_size: -
j_call: TRBJ1-1
cdr3_length: 17
d_call: -

cdr3_aa: CASSYVAFRVGGTEAFF
cdr3_nt: TGTGCCAGCAGCTACGTTGCGTTCAGGGTCGGGGGCACTGAAGCTTTCTTT
v_call: TRBV28
clone_size: -
j_call: TRBJ1-1
cdr3_length: 17
d_call: -

cdr3_aa: CAINRQGAGTEAFF
cdr3_nt: TGTGCCATCAACCGACAGGGGGCTGGGACTGAAGCTTTCTTT
v_call: TRBV10-3
clone_size: -
j_call: TRBJ1-1
cdr3_length: 14
d_call: TRBD1

cdr3_aa: CASSTGQRGNQPQHF
cdr3_nt: TGTGCCAGTAGTACGGGACAGCGGGGCAATCAGCCCCAGCATTTT
v_call: TRBV19
clone_size: -
j_call: TRBJ1-5
cdr3_length: 15
d_call: TRBD1

cdr3_aa: CASSSTTLSYGYTF
cdr3_nt: TGTGCCAGCAGTTCCACGACACTGAGCTATGGCTACACCTTC
v_call: TRBV6-6
clone_size: -
j_call: TRBJ1-2
cdr3_length: 14
d_call: -

cdr3_aa: CASRPTFFGGGVSSTDTQYF
cdr3_nt: TGCGCCAGCAGACCTACCTTCTTTGGCGGGGGGGTTTCTAGCACAGATACGCAGTATTTT
v_call: TRBV5-1
clone_size: -
j_call: TRBJ2-3
cdr3_length: 20
d_call: TRBD2

cdr3_aa: CASKVYRDLERTNEKLFF
cdr3_nt: TGTGCCAGCAAAGTCTACAGGGACCTAGAACGGACTAATGAAAAACTGTTTTTT
v_call: TRBV28
clone_size: -
j_call: TRBJ1-4
cdr3_length: 18
d_call: -

cdr3_aa: CASSLEASGGYYNTDTQYF
cdr3_nt: TGCGCCAGCAGCTTGGAAGCTAGCGGGGGGTATTATAACACAGATACGCAATATTTT
v_call: TRBV5-1
clone_size: -
j_call: TRBJ2-3
cdr3_length: 19
d_call: TRBD2

cdr3_aa: CASSEAGVNTEAFF
cdr3_nt: TGTGCCAGCAGTGAAGCCGGTGTGAACACTGAAGCTTTCTTT
v_call: TRBV2
clone_size: -
j_call: TRBJ1-1
cdr3_length: 14
d_call: -

cdr3_aa: CASSTTGWSNQPQHF
cdr3_nt: TGTGCCAGCAGCACGACAGGGTGGAGCAATCAGCCCCAGCATTTT
v_call: TRBV6-6
clone_size: -
j_call: TRBJ1-5
cdr3_length: 15
d_call: TRBD1

cdr3_aa: CAITPAGDSNYGYTF
cdr3_nt: TGTGCCATCACCCCCGCGGGGGACTCAAACTATGGCTACACCTTC
v_call: TRBV10-3
clone_size: -
j_call: TRBJ1-2
cdr3_length: 15
d_call: -

cdr3_aa: CAIRSGTGAYEQYF
cdr3_nt: TGTGCCATCAGGAGCGGGACAGGAGCCTACGAGCAGTACTTC
v_call: TRBV10-3
clone_size: -
j_call: TRBJ2-7
cdr3_length: 14
d_call: -

cdr3_aa: CASRYNSYGYTF
cdr3_nt: TGTGCCAGCAGATATAACAGCTATGGCTACACCTTC
v_call: TRBV28
clone_size: -
j_call: TRBJ1-2
cdr3_length: 12
d_call: -

cdr3_aa: CASSDGTGGRGQPQHF
cdr3_nt: TGCGCCAGCAGCGACGGGACAGGGGGACGAGGTCAGCCCCAGCATTTT
v_call: TRBV5-1
clone_size: -
j_call: TRBJ1-5
cdr3_length: 16
d_call: TRBD1

cdr3_aa: CASSLGQGVYEQYF
cdr3_nt: TGTGCCAGCAGCTTGGGACAGGGGGTCTACGAGCAGTACTTC
v_call: TRBV5-5
clone_size: once
j_call: TRBJ2-7
cdr3_length: 14
d_call: TRBD1

cdr3_aa: CASSLIRGGAETQYF
cdr3_nt: TGTGCCAGCAGCTTAATACGGGGGGGCGCAGAGACCCAGTACTTC
v_call: TRBV11-2
clone_size: -
j_call: TRBJ2-5
cdr3_length: 15
d_call: TRBD2

cdr3_aa: CASSLRPVTSSYEQYF
cdr3_nt: TGCGCCAGCAGCTTGAGGCCAGTAACTAGCTCCTACGAGCAGTACTTC
v_call: TRBV5-1
clone_size: -
j_call: TRBJ2-7
cdr3_length: 16
d_call: -

cdr3_aa: CASSLANLYPVSYEQYF
cdr3_nt: TGCGCCAGCAGCTTGGCCAACCTTTACCCGGTATCTTACGAGCAGTACTTC
v_call: TRBV5-1
clone_size: -
j_call: TRBJ2-7
cdr3_length: 17
d_call: -

cdr3_aa: CAIQGHRDPRMGMNTEAFF
cdr3_nt: TGTGCCATCCAAGGACATAGAGATCCGAGGATGGGCATGAACACTGAAGCTTTCTTT
v_call: TRBV10-3
clone_size: -
j_call: TRBJ1-1
cdr3_length: 19
d_call: -

cdr3_aa: CASSQDTSPDTQYF
cdr3_nt: TGTGCCAGCAGCCAAGACACTAGCCCAGATACGCAGTATTTT
v_call: TRBV3-1/TRBV3-2
clone_size: -
j_call: TRBJ2-3
cdr3_length: 14
d_call: -

cdr3_aa: CASRPSRGFREAIYF
cdr3_nt: TGTGCCAGCAGGCCGTCAAGGGGGTTTAGGGAAGCCATATATTTT
v_call: TRBV6-5
clone_size: -
j_call: TRBJ1-3
cdr3_length: 15
d_call: -

cdr3_aa: CASSNRLGGYTF
cdr3_nt: TGTGCCAGTAGTAACAGGTTAGGTGGCTACACCTTC
v_call: TRBV19
clone_size: -
j_call: TRBJ1-2
cdr3_length: 12
d_call: -

cdr3_aa: CASSFTGTGAEQYF
cdr3_nt: TGTGCCAGCAGCTTTACCGGGACAGGGGCCGAGCAGTACTTC
v_call: TRBV5-5
clone_size: -
j_call: TRBJ2-7
cdr3_length: 14
d_call: TRBD1

cdr3_aa: CASKINADYGYTF
cdr3_nt: TGTGCCAGCAAGATCAACGCAGACTATGGCTACACCTTC
v_call: TRBV2
clone_size: -
j_call: TRBJ1-2
cdr3_length: 13
d_call: -

cdr3_aa: CASSPEQSNQPQHF
cdr3_nt: TGTGCCAGCTCACCAGAACAGAGCAATCAGCCCCAGCATTTT
v_call: TRBV18
clone_size: -
j_call: TRBJ1-5
cdr3_length: 14
d_call: -

cdr3_aa: CASRRTSGVSDTQYF
cdr3_nt: TGTGCCAGCCGCCGGACTAGCGGGGTTTCAGATACGCAGTATTTT
v_call: TRBV2
clone_size: -
j_call: TRBJ2-3
cdr3_length: 15
d_call: TRBD2

cdr3_aa: CAIHRTGGPSTGELFF
cdr3_nt: TGTGCCATCCACAGGACAGGGGGCCCCTCCACCGGGGAGCTGTTTTTT
v_call: TRBV10-3
clone_size: -
j_call: TRBJ2-2
cdr3_length: 16
d_call: TRBD1

cdr3_aa: CASSPMGQGYTEAFF
cdr3_nt: TGTGCCAGCAGCCCCATGGGGCAGGGGTACACTGAAGCTTTCTTT
v_call: TRBV28
clone_size: -
j_call: TRBJ1-1
cdr3_length: 15
d_call: -

cdr3_aa: CASSLGHLNTGELFF
cdr3_nt: TGCGCCAGCAGCTTGGGGCATCTGAACACCGGGGAGCTGTTTTTT
v_call: TRBV5-1
clone_size: -
j_call: TRBJ2-2
cdr3_length: 15
d_call: -

cdr3_aa: CASSPRLAAYNEQFF
cdr3_nt: TGTGCCAGCAGCCCCCGACTAGCAGCCTACAATGAGCAGTTCTTC
v_call: TRBV9
clone_size: -
j_call: TRBJ2-1
cdr3_length: 15
d_call: TRBD2

cdr3_aa: CASSSVGHPEAFF
cdr3_nt: TGTGCCAGCAGCTCCGTCGGACACCCTGAAGCTTTCTTT
v_call: TRBV13
clone_size: -
j_call: TRBJ1-1
cdr3_length: 13
d_call: -

cdr3_aa: CASSLAGKNTEAFF
cdr3_nt: TGTGCCAGCAGCTTGGCCGGGAAGAACACTGAAGCTTTCTTT
v_call: TRBV5-5
clone_size: -
j_call: TRBJ1-1
cdr3_length: 14
d_call: -

cdr3_aa: CAWSPSLPQPQHF
cdr3_nt: TGTGCCTGGAGTCCCTCTCTTCCTCAGCCCCAGCATTTT
v_call: TRBV30
clone_size: -
j_call: TRBJ1-5
cdr3_length: 13
d_call: -

cdr3_aa: CASSPLDRDAGYTF
cdr3_nt: TGTGCCAGCTCACCACTGGACAGGGACGCTGGCTACACCTTC
v_call: TRBV18
clone_size: -
j_call: TRBJ1-2
cdr3_length: 14
d_call: TRBD1

cdr3_aa: CASSQEVRYEQYF
cdr3_nt: TGCGCCAGCAGCCAAGAAGTGCGTTACGAGCAGTACTTC
v_call: TRBV4-3
clone_size: -
j_call: TRBJ2-7
cdr3_length: 13
d_call: -

cdr3_aa: CASSYSTGDTEAFF
cdr3_nt: TGTGCCAGCAGTTACTCGACCGGGGACACTGAAGCTTTCTTT
v_call: TRBV6-5
clone_size: -
j_call: TRBJ1-1
cdr3_length: 14
d_call: -

cdr3_aa: CASAPLLGSPLHF
cdr3_nt: TGTGCCAGCGCGCCCCTTCTCGGGTCACCCCTCCACTTT
v_call: TRBV2
clone_size: -
j_call: TRBJ1-6
cdr3_length: 13
d_call: -